This T cell receptor beta chain was captured by sequencing in a study of shared clonotypes between healthy human individuals. Points from the study as a whole: Shared clonotypes across all four donors exceeded non-shared ones in generation probability.

Positive CCR7 selection of CD45RO-negative cells yielded the naive CD8 cells, and terminally differentiated effector memory CD45RA+ cells were excluded. Nashville, Tennessee was home to all donors, who were Caucasian adults. As handled by the study authors: Junction-only sequences produced by ImmunoSEQ had no quality scores, so filtering differed. Libraries were prepared by immunoSEQ multiplex PCR; TCRdb keeps only in-frame clonotypes and omits some of them. Clone size and V and J calls were adopted from that table, with D and trimming inferred from the DNA. The sample holds roughly 2,000,000 clones, just under 95% seen once. About this clone: What it recognizes is unknown.

V gave up 6 bases and J gave up 6 bases, with 15 bases separating them. This CDR3 is built from 14 residues. Germline V gives CDR1 SGDLS, CDR2 YYNGEE. The receptor's source is a young man in good health. Some clones in this sample may be carry-over from other donors' samples. Sequencing was carried out using naive CD8+ T cells from PBMCs. This chain links TRBV9 with TRBJ2-2, with a possible D match to TRBD2 (6 bases). The DNA of the CDR3 is TGTGCCAGCACGCCGGAGGGGCTAGCCGGGGAGCTGTTTTTT. It translates to CASTPEGLAGELFF.